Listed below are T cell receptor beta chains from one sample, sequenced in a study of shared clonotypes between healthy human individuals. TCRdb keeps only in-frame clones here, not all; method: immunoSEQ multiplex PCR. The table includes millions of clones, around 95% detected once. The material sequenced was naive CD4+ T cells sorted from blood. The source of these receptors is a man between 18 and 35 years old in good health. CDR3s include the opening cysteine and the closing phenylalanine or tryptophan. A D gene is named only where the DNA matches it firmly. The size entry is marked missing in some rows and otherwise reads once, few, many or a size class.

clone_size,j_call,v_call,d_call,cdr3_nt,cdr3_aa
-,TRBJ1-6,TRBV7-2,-,TGTGCCAGCAGCTTAGAGGCCAATTCACCCCTCCACTTT,CASSLEANSPLHF
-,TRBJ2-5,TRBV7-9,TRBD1,TGTGCCAGCAGCTTAGATCCGGGACAGGGAAGTGAGACCCAGTACTTC,CASSLDPGQGSETQYF
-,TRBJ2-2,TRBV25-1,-,TGTGCCAGCAGTGAAACGGGCCACAACACCGGGGAGCTGTTTTTT,CASSETGHNTGELFF
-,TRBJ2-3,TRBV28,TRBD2,TGTGCCAGCAGGGGGGGGGAAAGGTTATACGGTACGCAGTATTTT,CASRGGERLYGTQYF
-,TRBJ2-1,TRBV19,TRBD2,TGTGCCAGTAGTAGAGCGGGATCGAACAACAATGAGCAGTTCTTC,CASSRAGSNNNEQFF
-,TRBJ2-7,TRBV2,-,TGTGCCAGCATTCTAGGTCCCCCCTTGGACGAGCAGTACTTC,CASILGPPLDEQYF
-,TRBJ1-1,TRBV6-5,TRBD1,TGTGCCAGCAGGGCAGGGGGTGGGACTGAAGCTTTCTTT,CASRAGGGTEAFF
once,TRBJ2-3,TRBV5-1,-,TGCGCCAGCAGCTCCCAAACTACAGGGGGCCTAGCGGGTCGCACAGATACGCAGTATTTT,CASSSQTTGGLAGRTDTQYF
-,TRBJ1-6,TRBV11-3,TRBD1,TGTGCCAGCAGCCTCCGGGACAGGGAAATGGGATCACCCCTCCACTTT,CASSLRDREMGSPLHF
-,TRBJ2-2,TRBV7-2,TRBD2,TGTGCCAGCAGCCCCTCCTCTTATAGGGGAGGGACCGGGGAGCTGTTTTTT,CASSPSSYRGGTGELFF
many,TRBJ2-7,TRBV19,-,TGTGCCAGTAGTGTTACTAGTAGCACCTACGAGCAGTACTTC,CASSVTSSTYEQYF
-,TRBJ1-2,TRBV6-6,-,TGTGCCAGCAGTTACCGCGGACAGGGCTACACCTTC,CASSYRGQGYTF
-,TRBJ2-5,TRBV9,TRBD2,TGTGCCAGCAGCGGCGGGAGGGCGAGGGAGACCCAGTACTTC,CASSGGRARETQYF
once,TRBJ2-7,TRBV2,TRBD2,TGTGCCAGCAGTGACCTAGCGGGGGGCTACGAGCAGTACTTC,CASSDLAGGYEQYF
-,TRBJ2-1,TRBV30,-,TGTGCCTGGAGTGTAAGTGGGCTGAACAATGAGCAGTTCTTC,CAWSVSGLNNEQFF
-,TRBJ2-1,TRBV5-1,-,TGCGCCAGCAGCTTTCCCAGGGCTTGGGGTGACAATGAGCAGTTCTTC,CASSFPRAWGDNEQFF
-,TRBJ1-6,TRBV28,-,TGTGCCAGCAGCGAACTAGAACAGGGCAGGAATTCACCCCTCCACTTT,CASSELEQGRNSPLHF
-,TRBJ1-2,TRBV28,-,TGTGCCAGCAGTTTATCAGACTATGGCTACACCTTC,CASSLSDYGYTF
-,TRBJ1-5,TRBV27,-,TGTGCCAGCAGTTCCAGACCCAATCAGCCCCAGCATTTT,CASSSRPNQPQHF
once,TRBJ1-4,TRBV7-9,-,TGTGCCAGCAGCCAATCATTAGCAGACGAAAAACTGTTTTTT,CASSQSLADEKLFF